This T cell receptor beta chain was identified during a study of T cell changes during pregnancy in multiple sclerosis. Sequencing was performed with immunoSEQ multiplex PCR; in TCRdb, only in-frame clones are kept and a portion is missing. The sample comprises under 110,000 clones, 80% to 95% of which are singletons, and around 3% rests with the top ten. Per germline, CDR1 SNHLY and CDR2 FYNNEI. The CDR3 has 13 amino acids. V was shortened by 6 bases and J by 0 bases, with 9 bases between the two germline ends. The TCR was taken from a female donor with multiple sclerosis, enrolled in a pregnancy study. The chain employs TRBV2 and TRBJ2-7; D possibly corresponds to TRBD1 (6 bases). Sequencing used peripheral blood, obtained in the second trimester of pregnancy. The CDR3 region has the DNA TGTGCCAGCAGCCCCAGGGGCTCCTACGAGCAGTACTTC. This sequence encodes CASSPRGSYEQYF.